The 11 T cell receptor beta chains below were found in one sample sequenced in a study of T cells in localized non-small cell lung cancer. This table comes from immunoSEQ multiplex PCR, and its TCRdb copy is limited to in-frame clones, with some not included. The table has roughly 13,000 clones, about 82% seen once. The sample was peripheral blood, taken before any cancer treatment. The receptors were sampled from a male donor older than 55 with stage III lung adenocarcinoma.

The gene calls are TRBV18 and TRBJ2-7; TRBD2 aligns across 11 bases. Germline CDR1 KGHSH, CDR2 LQKENI. The V gene end was trimmed by 6 bases and the J gene end by 7 bases; junction bases not matched to a gene: 11. The CDR3 has 15 amino acids. As DNA, the CDR3 is TGTGCCAGCTCCCCCGGGACTAGCGGCCAATCAGAGCAGTACTTC. This encodes CASSPGTSGQSEQYF.

This chain joins TRBV30 and TRBJ2-1; tentative D call: TRBD1 (5 bases). The germline V gene encodes CDR1 GTSNPN and CDR2 SVGIG (reference sequence). The V end was cut by 2 bases, the J end by 6 bases, with 8 bases between. The CDR3 spans 12 residues. The CDR3 here is CAWSKGFNEQFF. CDR3 in DNA: TGTGCCTGGAGTAAGGGGTTCAATGAGCAGTTCTTC.

The chain recombines TRBV25-1 with TRBJ2-1; D is possibly TRBD1 or TRBD2 (5 bases each). Germline values: CDR1 MGHDK, CDR2 SYGVNS. The germline V and J ends were trimmed by 7 bases and 4 bases, with 14 bases remaining between them. The CDR3 runs to 14 residues. The CDR3 spells CASIGGVLYNEQFF. The DNA for the CDR3 is TGTGCCAGCATTGGGGGAGTCCTTTACAATGAGCAGTTCTTC. Supplemented by reference TRBV25-1 and TRBJ2-1, the full variable domain reads EADIYQTPRYLVIGTGKKITLECSQTMGHDKMYWYQQDPGMELHLIHYSYGVNSTEKGDLSSESTVSRIRTEHFPLTLESARPSHTSQYLCASIGGVLYNEQFFGPGTRLTVL.

This clone was seen more than once but under ten times. V usage is TRBV6-5 and J usage is TRBJ1-2; a weak D match, TRBD1 (6 bases). Germline assignment: CDR1 MNHEY and CDR2 SVGAGI. The V end was cut by 5 bases, the J end by 2 bases, with 12 bases between. The CDR3 totals 14 residues. The CDR3 DNA follows: TGTGCCAGCAGTCAGTGGGGGGCCAACTATGGCTACACCTTC. Its translation: CASSQWGANYGYTF.

The rearrangement joins TRBV6-1 to TRBJ1-2; D is possibly TRBD1 (5 bases). Germline V gene sequence: CDR1 MNHNS, CDR2 SASEGT. The CDR3 extends over 14 amino acids. V lost 6 bases, J lost 4 bases, and 15 bases lay in between. The CDR3 nucleotides are TGTGCCAGCAGGGAATCCGGGACGGGCTATGGCTACACCTTC. It is translated as CASRESGTGYGYTF.

V and J are TRBV11-2 and TRBJ2-1; the match to TRBD2 covers 8 bases. The CDR3 sequence is 18 residues long. Germline-derived CDR1 and CDR2 are SGHAT and FQNNGV. The junction had 8 bases not matched to a gene; V was cut back by 1 base and J by 0 bases. CDR3 sequence (DNA): TGTGCCAGCAGCTTAGTTGCGGGGGGCGATAGCTCCTACAATGAGCAGTTCTTC. Amino acid sequence: CASSLVAGGDSSYNEQFF. The whole variable domain, filled in from reference TRBV11-2 and TRBJ2-1, reads EAGVAQSPRYKIIEKRQSVAFWCNPISGHATLYWYQQILGQGPKLLIQFQNNGVVDDSQLPKDRFSAERLKGVDSTLKIQPAKLEDSAVYLCASSLVAGGDSSYNEQFFGPGTRLTVL.

The V and J genes are TRBV6-5 and TRBJ2-7, with TRBD2 matching over 9 bases. After removal of 6 bases from V and 4 bases from J, the junction contained 10 bases not matched to a gene. Germline V gives CDR1 MNHEY, CDR2 SVGAGI. The CDR3 extends over 15 amino acids. CDR3 DNA: TGTGCCAGCAGAAAATCTAGCGGGGTTGGATACGAGCAGTACTTC. Protein product: CASRKSSGVGYEQYF.

The rearrangement uses TRBV5-6 and TRBJ2-7; D is uncertain. CDR1 is SGHDT and CDR2 is YYEEEE in the germline V gene. V lost 3 bases, J lost 2 bases, and 6 bases lay in between. There are 12 residues in the CDR3. As DNA, the CDR3 is TGTGCCAGCAGCTCCCTAACCTACGAGCAGTACTTC. Its protein is CASSSLTYEQYF.

The chain joins TRBV5-1 to TRBJ1-2; D unresolved. Deletions cut 5 bases from V and 0 bases from J, with 20 bases between. Germline V gene sequence: CDR1 SGHRS, CDR2 YFSETQ. The CDR3 runs 17 residues. The CDR3 loop reads CASSLRGVPETNYGYTF. The CDR3 DNA sequence: TGCGCCAGCAGTCTTCGCGGCGTCCCAGAGACTAACTATGGCTACACCTTC.

This chain links TRBV7-9 with TRBJ1-1; D remains ambiguous. Germline V gene sequence: CDR1 SEHNR, CDR2 FQNEAQ (reference sequence). The CDR3 extends over 13 amino acids. With 1 base removed from V and 5 bases from J, the gap between germline ends came to 8 bases. CDR3 coding DNA: TGTGCCAGCAGCTTAGGGGCGGGGACTGAAGCTTTCTTT. Translated: CASSLGAGTEAFF.

This chain joins TRBV6-5 and TRBJ2-3; possible D gene TRBD1, 5 bases. Germline CDR1 and CDR2: MNHEY and SVGAGI. V was shortened by 3 bases and J by 5 bases, with 12 bases between the two germline ends. There are 14 residues in the CDR3. CDR3 nucleotide sequence: TGTGCCAGCAGTTATTCATCAGGGAAAGATACGCAGTATTTT. Its translation: CASSYSSGKDTQYF.